This T cell receptor (beta chain) was retrieved from a study of PD-1 blockade in classical Hodgkin lymphoma. On the study more broadly: The patients were dosed with nivolumab 3 mg/kg, infused intravenously every 2 weeks.

Method: immunoSEQ multiplex PCR; TCRdb's copy keeps in-frame clones and lacks some. This table has some 30,000 clones, over 55% appearing once. Of note for this clone: The antigen is undetermined.

Each and every patient relapsed after autologous stem cell transplantation, and patients got differing brentuximab vedotin exposure. Study-wide results and limits: Complete responders entered with baseline diversity on par with newly diagnosed patients, the results showed. Reported baseline diversity: healthy donors highest, relapsed/refractory patients lowest.

Sequencing used peripheral blood mononuclear cells (PBMCs), obtained before the second cycle of nivolumab. The source of this sequence is a human donor with classical Hodgkin lymphoma.

CDR3 in amino acids: CASSQVGGGALDTQYF. The CDR3 DNA follows: TGTGCCAGCAGCCAAGTCGGCGGGGGGGCTTTGGATACGCAGTATTTT. This chain connects TRBV4-2 to TRBJ2-3, with TRBD2 identical over 9 bases. V shed 1 base and J 6 bases; nucleotides not matched to a gene: 8. The CDR3 extends over 16 amino acids. Germline CDR1 is LGHNA and CDR2 is YNFKEQ.